A selection of T cell receptor beta chains follows, all from one sample in a study of blood T cell repertoires in COVID-19. The method was immunoSEQ multiplex PCR; TCRdb's version includes in-frame clones alone and lacks a portion of them. The sample has around 290,000 clones, approximately 89% seen once; the top ten hold 2% to 2.5%. Input material: peripheral blood. These receptors all stem from a woman in her 30s with COVID-19, enrolled during active disease. CDR3s include the opening cysteine and the closing phenylalanine or tryptophan. The D gene is left open where the match is weak. Size tells how often a clone was seen (once, few, many) or the class of an expanded clone, and some rows leave it out.

>TRBJ2-2|once|TRBV5-5|16|TRBD1
CASSLVWHRGTGELFF
TGTGCCAGCAGCTTGGTTTGGCACAGGGGCACCGGGGAGCTGTTTTTT
>TRBJ2-1|-|TRBV19|12|-
CASSMEGLGQFF
TGTGCCAGTAGTATGGAGGGCCTAGGGCAGTTCTTC
>TRBJ1-1|-|TRBV7-9|13|-
CASSFTENTEAFF
TGTGCCAGCAGCTTTACAGAGAACACTGAAGCTTTCTTT
>TRBJ1-4|-|TRBV5-1|15|TRBD1
CASSFSPRGDEKLFF
TGCGCCAGCAGCTTCAGCCCCAGGGGGGATGAAAAACTGTTTTTT
>TRBJ2-1|-|TRBV5-1|17|TRBD2
CASLTGLAGSSYNEQFF
TGCGCCAGCCTCACCGGGCTAGCGGGCAGCTCCTACAATGAGCAGTTCTTC
>TRBJ1-1|-|TRBV2|13|-
CASSERAEVGAFF
TGTGCCAGCAGTGAGAGGGCCGAAGTGGGCGCTTTCTTT
>TRBJ2-5|-|TRBV5-8|18|TRBD2
CASSTPGLAGEGQETQYF
TGTGCCAGCAGCACCCCGGGACTAGCGGGAGAGGGCCAAGAGACCCAGTACTTC
>TRBJ2-5|-|TRBV7-2|19|TRBD2
CASSLVLGLAGPRGETQYF
TGTGCCAGCAGCTTAGTGTTAGGACTAGCGGGCCCCCGAGGGGAGACCCAGTACTTC
>TRBJ2-1|-|TRBV7-8|16|TRBD2
CASSRGGLAGLNEQFF
TGTGCCAGCAGCCGTGGGGGACTAGCGGGACTTAATGAGCAGTTCTTC
>TRBJ2-5|-|TRBV9|15|TRBD2
CASSPGLAGEGTQYF
TGTGCCAGCAGCCCGGGACTAGCGGGAGAAGGGACCCAGTACTTC
>TRBJ2-5|once|TRBV9|15|TRBD1
CASSGAGGGKETQYF
TGTGCCAGCAGCGGGGCAGGGGGCGGGAAGGAGACCCAGTACTTC
>TRBJ2-7|-|TRBV27|17|TRBD2
CASSPPLTSGSHHEQYF
TGTGCCAGCAGTCCCCCGCTAACTAGCGGGAGCCACCACGAGCAGTACTTC
>TRBJ2-2|few|TRBV11-3|17|TRBD2
CASSGSGGPSNTGELFF
TGTGCCAGCAGTGGAAGCGGGGGACCTTCGAACACCGGGGAGCTGTTTTTT
>TRBJ2-7|-|TRBV19|14|TRBD1
CASRSDRGDYEQYF
TGTGCCAGTAGAAGCGACAGGGGTGACTACGAGCAGTACTTC
>TRBJ1-1|-|TRBV27|14|-
CASSLWSGKTEAFF
TGTGCCAGCAGTTTATGGTCGGGAAAAACTGAAGCTTTCTTT
>TRBJ1-3|-|TRBV19|17|TRBD1
CASSPHRTGSSGNTIYF
TGTGCCAGTAGCCCTCACCGGACAGGGAGCTCTGGAAACACCATATATTTT
>TRBJ2-7|-|TRBV10-3|12|-
CAISDYTYEQYF
TGTGCCATCAGTGATTACACCTACGAGCAGTACTTC
>TRBJ1-3|-|TRBV7-8|16|TRBD1
CASSRRTGGSGNTIYF
TGTGCCAGCAGCCGCCGGACAGGGGGCTCTGGAAACACCATATATTTT
>TRBJ2-7|few|TRBV7-9|13|-
CASSLAASYEQYF
TGTGCCAGCAGCTTAGCGGCCTCCTACGAGCAGTACTTC
>TRBJ2-1|-|TRBV19|13|TRBD2
CASSIAGANEQFF
TGTGCCAGTAGCATAGCGGGAGCAAATGAGCAGTTCTTC
>TRBJ1-4|-|TRBV6-2/TRBV6-3|15|-
CASSYSGGEGEKLFF
TGTGCCAGCAGTTACTCCGGAGGGGAGGGTGAAAAACTGTTTTTT
>TRBJ2-2|-|TRBV1|9|-
CACTGELFF
TGCGCGTGCACCGGGGAGCTGTTTTTT
>TRBJ1-1|-|TRBV6-5|13|-
CASSDRINTEAFF
TGTGCCAGCAGCGACAGGATTAACACTGAAGCTTTCTTT
>TRBJ2-3|few|TRBV3-1/TRBV3-2|16|TRBD2
CASSPRTSGPTDTQYF
TGTGCCAGCAGCCCGCGGACTAGCGGGCCCACAGATACGCAGTATTTT
>TRBJ1-2|-|TRBV7-2|18|TRBD1
CASSLGEAGGTVDYGYTF
TGTGCCAGCAGCTTAGGCGAGGCGGGGGGGACAGTCGATTATGGCTACACCTTC
>TRBJ2-5|-|TRBV19|16|TRBD1
CASSADRVGYVETQYF
TGTGCCAGTAGTGCCGACAGGGTGGGATATGTGGAGACCCAGTACTTC
>TRBJ2-1|few|TRBV27|14|TRBD2
CASSTTSGRTEQFF
TGTGCCAGCAGCACGACTAGCGGGAGGACTGAGCAGTTCTTC
>TRBJ1-6|-|TRBV7-6|15|TRBD1
CASSARTGDTRPLHF
TGTGCCAGCAGCGCGCGGACAGGGGATACCCGACCCCTCCACTTT
>TRBJ2-2|-|TRBV7-9|16|TRBD1
CASSPSWDRGAGELFF
TGTGCCAGCAGCCCCTCCTGGGACAGGGGTGCCGGGGAGCTGTTTTTT
>TRBJ1-1|once|TRBV30|12|-
CAWSTTNTEAFF
TGTGCCTGGAGTACCACTAACACTGAAGCTTTCTTT
>TRBJ1-1|-|TRBV5-1|13|-
CASSSLGGTEAFF
TGCGCCAGCAGCTCTCTGGGAGGTACTGAAGCTTTCTTT
>TRBJ1-1|-|TRBV11-2|16|TRBD1
CASSFAPGQGKTEAFF
TGTGCCAGCAGCTTCGCCCCCGGACAGGGTAAGACTGAAGCTTTCTTT
>TRBJ2-2|-|TRBV10-2|18|TRBD2
CASFNPLAGGPNTGELFF
TGCGCCAGCTTCAACCCCCTAGCGGGAGGGCCGAACACCGGGGAGCTGTTTTTT
>TRBJ2-2|-|TRBV2|14|-
CASSDPARTGELFF
TGTGCCAGCTCTGACCCAGCCAGGACCGGGGAGCTGTTTTTT
>TRBJ2-7|-|TRBV28|15|TRBD1
CASSLMTGARYEQYF
TGTGCCAGCAGTTTAATGACAGGGGCAAGGTACGAGCAGTACTTC
>TRBJ1-3|-|TRBV5-1|11|-
CASSQGNTIYF
TGCGCCAGCAGTCAAGGAAACACCATATATTTT
>TRBJ1-4|-|TRBV11-2|17|TRBD1
CASSLDNEDRGNEKLFF
TGTGCCAGCAGCTTAGATAATGAAGACAGGGGGAATGAAAAACTGTTTTTT
>TRBJ1-2|-|TRBV19|15|-
CASSISSTGDYGYTF
TGTGCCAGTAGTATTTCCTCTACAGGCGACTATGGCTACACCTTC
>TRBJ2-1|-|TRBV5-6|16|-
CASRSLTPSKRDEQFF
TGTGCCAGCAGATCCCTGACTCCAAGTAAGAGGGATGAGCAGTTCTTC
>TRBJ2-3|-|TRBV29-1|14|TRBD1
CSVGDRFRTDTQYF
TGCAGCGTGGGGGACAGGTTTCGCACAGATACGCAGTATTTT
>TRBJ2-2|-|TRBV29-1|14|TRBD1
CSVRTGAGTGELFF
TGCAGCGTTAGGACAGGGGCGGGCACCGGGGAGCTGTTTTTT
>TRBJ2-2|once|TRBV11-3|15|-
CASSLGPSNTGELFF
TGTGCCAGCAGCTTAGGGCCGTCGAACACCGGGGAGCTGTTTTTT
>TRBJ1-2|-|TRBV19|14|TRBD1
CASRGTGGGYGYTF
TGTGCCAGTAGGGGGACAGGGGGCGGCTATGGCTACACCTTC
>TRBJ1-3|-|TRBV7-8|18|TRBD1
CASSLAGQGDISGNTIYF
TGTGCCAGCAGCTTAGCGGGACAGGGGGACATTTCCGGAAACACCATATATTTT
>TRBJ2-7|-|TRBV7-8|12|-
CASSFESVRQYF
TGTGCCAGCAGCTTTGAGTCGGTGAGGCAGTACTTC
>TRBJ2-1|-|TRBV9|16|TRBD2
CASSSTRLAGDNEQFF
TGTGCCAGCAGCTCCACCCGACTAGCGGGAGACAATGAGCAGTTCTTC
>TRBJ2-1|-|TRBV3-1/TRBV3-2|16|-
CASSQAGGTVYNEQFF
TGTGCCAGCAGCCAAGCTGGGGGGACGGTGTACAATGAGCAGTTCTTC
>TRBJ2-7|-|TRBV7-9|16|TRBD1
CASSLAWDRPPYEQYF
TGTGCCAGCAGCTTAGCCTGGGACAGGCCCCCCTACGAGCAGTACTTC
>TRBJ1-6|-|TRBV3-1/TRBV3-2|13|-
CASRRGYDSPLHF
TGTGCCAGCAGAAGGGGGTACGATTCACCCCTCCACTTT
>TRBJ1-5|-|TRBV12-5|15|TRBD1
CASGPSTGGSQPQHF
TGTGCTAGTGGTCCCTCTACAGGGGGCAGTCAGCCCCAGCATTTT
>TRBJ1-2|-|TRBV5-8|15|-
CASSLGQGGIYGYTF
TGTGCCAGCAGCTTGGGGCAGGGAGGGATCTATGGCTACACCTTC
>TRBJ2-7|once|TRBV10-3|12|-
CAISPSSYEQYF
TGTGCCATCAGCCCCAGCTCCTACGAGCAGTACTTC
>TRBJ2-7|-|TRBV9|19|TRBD2
CASSARSGRMEESSYEQYF
TGTGCCAGCAGCGCCCGTAGCGGGAGGATGGAAGAGAGCTCCTACGAGCAGTACTTC
>TRBJ2-6|-|TRBV30|17|TRBD1
CAWERGQGVTGANVLTF
TGTGCCTGGGAACGGGGACAGGGTGTCACTGGGGCCAACGTCCTGACTTTC
>TRBJ1-6|-|TRBV2|12|-
CASRVRASPLHF
TGTGCCAGCAGGGTGCGGGCTTCACCCCTCCACTTT
>TRBJ2-7|-|TRBV9|13|-
CASSVGVSYEQYF
TGTGCCAGCAGCGTAGGCGTGAGCTACGAGCAGTACTTC
>TRBJ2-7|-|TRBV19|15|TRBD2
CASSILAGGTYEQYF
TGTGCCAGTAGTATTCTAGCGGGAGGAACCTACGAGCAGTACTTC
>TRBJ1-1|-|TRBV7-2|15|-
CASSRPRGVNTEAFF
TGTGCCAGCAGCAGACCCCGGGGAGTCAACACTGAAGCTTTCTTT
>TRBJ1-5|-|TRBV12-5|15|TRBD1
CASALTGGSNQPQHF
TGTGCTAGTGCTTTAACAGGGGGAAGCAATCAGCCCCAGCATTTT